Shown below are 26 T cell receptor beta chains from a single sample sequenced in a study of human T cells and chemical hapten exposure. From the 5' RACE reads, TCRdb called clonotypes with MiXCR, one entry per CDR3 protein. The sample includes approximately 80,000 distinct CDR3 sequences, about 15% seen only once; the top ten take around 6.8%. Blood, whole and unfractionated, served as the source for total RNA extraction. The source of these receptors is a female donor in good health.

This clonotype was seen ten or more times. This rearrangement joins TRBV20-1 to TRBJ2-3; possibly TRBD1 for D (6 bases). Germline CDR1 is DFQATT and CDR2 is SNEGSKA (reference sequence). Trimming took 6 bases from V and 3 from J, leaving 16 bases between them. The CDR3 sequence is 14 residues long. CDR3 sequence: CSAPQGVRTDTQYF. CDR3 DNA sequence: TGCAGTGCCCCACAGGGAGTACGGACAGATACGCAGTATTTT.

This chain links TRBV11-2 with TRBJ1-6; TRBD1 might be the D (5 bases). The CDR3 sequence is 15 residues long. The V end lost 0 bases, the J end lost 10 bases, and 13 bases lay between the germline ends. CDR1 is SGHAT, CDR2 FQNNGV, per germline. CDR3 region: CASSLEPGSRSPLHF. The CDR3 DNA reads TGTGCCAGCAGCTTAGAGCCAGGGAGTAGGTCACCCCTCCACTTT.

This clonotype was observed many times. The rearrangement links TRBV24-1 to TRBJ1-5, with 11 bases that match TRBD1. This CDR3 is built from 15 residues. Germline-derived CDR1 and CDR2 are KGHDR and SFDVKD. The J segment lost 5 bases and the V segment lost 10 bases, leaving 9 bases of the junction unmatched. CDR3 coding DNA: TGTGCCACTTCAAGGACAGGGGGCTGGGATCAGCCCCAGCATTTT. This gives the protein CATSRTGGWDQPQHF.

There are a few counts of this clonotype. The rearrangement uses TRBV29-1 and TRBJ1-1; D gene unclear. Trimming shortened V by 7 bases and J by 0 bases, and 12 bases separated the two germline ends. There are 13 residues in the CDR3. Germline values: CDR1 SQVTM, CDR2 ANQGSEA. CDR3 loop: CSAYTVLNTEAFF. CDR3 bases: TGCAGCGCTTATACAGTCTTGAACACTGAAGCTTTCTTT.

The chain combines TRBV30 with TRBJ2-5, with 8 nucleotides matching TRBD1. The germline CDR1 and CDR2 sequences are GTSNPN and SVGIG (reference sequence). V was pared by 1 base and J by 7 bases, with 8 bases of the junction left unmatched. The CDR3 length is 14 residues. The CDR3 sequence is CAWSGVQGAGTQYF. As DNA, the CDR3 is TGTGCCTGGAGTGGTGTCCAGGGGGCTGGGACCCAGTACTTC. The whole variable domain, remainder taken from reference TRBV30 and TRBJ2-5, is SQTIHQWPATLVQPVGSPLSLECTVEGTSNPNLYWYRQAAGRGLQLLFYSVGIGQISSEVPQNLSASRPQDRQFILSSKKLLLSDSGFYLCAWSGVQGAGTQYFGPGTRLLVL.

This clonotype has just a few counts. This chain connects TRBV6-5 to TRBJ2-1; tentatively, D is TRBD1 (6 bases). The CDR3 totals 15 residues. Germline CDR1 and CDR2: MNHEY and SVGAGI. The V end was cut by 2 bases, the J end by 5 bases, with 13 bases between. CDR3: CASSYPTQGNNEQFF. Written as DNA, the CDR3 is TGTGCCAGCAGTTACCCGACTCAGGGGAACAATGAGCAGTTCTTC.

This clonotype was detected a few times. The gene calls are TRBV6-1 and TRBJ2-3; D not resolved. The V and J ends lost 6 bases and 3 bases respectively, with 4 bases between them. Looked up from germline, CDR1 is MNHNS and CDR2 is SASEGT. The CDR3 totals 11 residues. CDR3 in amino acids: CASRGTDTQYF. The CDR3 DNA follows: TGTGCCAGCAGGGGAACAGATACGCAGTATTTT.

This chain links TRBV10-1 with TRBJ1-1; 7 positions agree with TRBD1. Germline V lookup: CDR1 WNHNN, CDR2 SYGVQD (reference sequence). The CDR3 is 12 residues long. The CDR3 DNA sequence: TGCCCGCGCGGGGACAGGAACACTGAAGCTTTCTTT. This gives the protein CPRGDRNTEAFF.

V gene TRBV18 combines with J gene TRBJ1-5; no clear D gene. The germline CDR1 and CDR2 sequences are KGHSH and LQKENI. The CDR3 spans 15 residues. Trimming shortened V by 1 base and J by 6 bases, and 13 bases separated the two germline ends. The CDR3 bases are TGTGCCAGCTCACCACGGCCAGACCCAAGTCAGCCCCAGCATTTT. Protein: CASSPRPDPSQPQHF.

The chain employs TRBV27 and TRBJ2-7, with D maybe TRBD2 (6 bases). The CDR3 consists of 16 residues. Trimming pared 3 bases from V and 1 base from J, leaving 16 bases between. Germline lookup yields CDR1 MNHEY and CDR2 SMNVEV (reference sequence). The CDR3 region has the DNA TGTGCCAGCAGTTTCTCCTCGGGGACTCGGTCCTACGAGCAGTACTTC. The encoded protein is CASSFSSGTRSYEQYF.

This clonotype was seen more than once but under ten times. V is TRBV7-9 and J is TRBJ1-4; TRBD1 agrees at 7 bases. J lost 6 bases, V lost 3 bases, and 4 bases had no gene match. Germline CDR1 is SEHNR and CDR2 is FQNEAQ (reference sequence). This CDR3 is 14 amino acids long. The CDR3 bases are TGTGCCAGCAGCTTGGTCGGGACAGATGAAAAACTGTTTTTT. Residues: CASSLVGTDEKLFF.

Ten or more counts support this clonotype. The J gene is TRBJ1-1, the V gene TRBV30; D unclear. The germline gives CDR1 GTSNPN, CDR2 SVGIG (reference sequence). The length of the CDR3 is 12 residues. Trimming cost V 0 bases and J 6 bases, with 8 bases left between them. The CDR3 bases are TGTGCCTGGAGTGTGACAACCTCTGAAGCTTTCTTT. This codes for CAWSVTTSEAFF.

The chain combines TRBV5-5 with TRBJ2-2; D is unclear. The CDR3 contains 13 residues. Germline assignment: CDR1 SGHKS and CDR2 YYEKEE (reference sequence). Trimming pared 1 base from V and 3 bases from J, leaving 4 bases between. This chain's CDR3 is CASSLWDTGELFF. The CDR3 bases are TGTGCCAGCAGCTTGTGGGACACCGGGGAGCTGTTTTTT.

This clonotype was recorded a few times. This chain uses TRBV7-2 with TRBJ1-2; 9 bases align to TRBD1. This CDR3 region has 18 residues. Germline CDR1 and CDR2: SGHTA and FQGNSA. V lost 1 base to trimming and J lost 8 bases; unmatched junction nucleotides: 17. CDR3 sequence reads: CASSLGSGTGTPTPGYTF. The CDR3 DNA reads TGTGCCAGCAGCTTAGGCTCCGGGACAGGGACTCCCACGCCGGGCTACACCTTC. The full variable domain, with the rest looked up from reference TRBV7-2 and TRBJ1-2, is GAGVSQSPSNKVTEKGKDVELRCDPISGHTALYWYRQSLGQGLEFLIYFQGNSAPDKSGLPSDRFSAERTGGSVSTLTIQRTQQEDSAVYLCASSLGSGTGTPTPGYTFGSGTRLTVV.

The gene calls are TRBV3-1 and TRBJ2-2, with D unclear. The CDR3 runs 13 residues. V gave up 5 bases and J gave up 1 base, with 5 bases separating them. Germline assignment: CDR1 LGHDT and CDR2 YNNKEL (reference sequence). The CDR3: CASSSKNTGELFF. CDR3 DNA: TGTGCCAGCAGCAGCAAGAACACCGGGGAGCTGTTTTTT.

This clonotype was seen many times. The rearrangement joins TRBV6-1 to TRBJ1-5; D gene unclear. CDR1 is MNHNS and CDR2 is SASEGT in the germline V gene. The CDR3 loop spans 12 amino acids. Trimming shortened V by 8 bases and J by 0 bases, and 5 bases separated the two germline ends. The CDR3 sequence: CASRGSNQPQHF. As DNA, the CDR3 is TGTGCCAGCCGGGGTAGCAATCAGCCCCAGCATTTT.

This clonotype was observed a few times. This chain uses TRBV5-1 with TRBJ1-1; D uncertain. The CDR3 consists of 13 residues. V was trimmed by 4 bases and J by 3 bases, leaving 10 bases between them. Germline CDR1 SGHRS, CDR2 YFSETQ. CDR3 protein: CASSPTLHTEAFF. The CDR3 nucleotides are TGCGCCAGCAGCCCTACTCTTCACACTGAAGCTTTCTTT.

This clonotype turned up a few times. This chain joins TRBV6-6 and TRBJ2-7; TRBD1 is a possible D gene (5 bases). The CDR3 totals 12 residues. Trimming cost V 5 bases and J 6 bases, with 11 bases left between them. Germline V lookup: CDR1 MNHNY, CDR2 SVGAGI (reference sequence). CDR3 coding DNA: TGTGCCAGCAGTGAAGGGGCCTTCGAGCAGTACTTC. Protein: CASSEGAFEQYF.

This clonotype was observed a few times. The rearrangement uses TRBV19 and TRBJ1-1; 9 bases fit TRBD1. The trim removed 3 bases at V and 10 bases at J, leaving 9 bases unmatched. Looked up from germline, CDR1 is LNHDA and CDR2 is SQIVND (reference sequence). This CDR3 is 14 amino acids long. The CDR3 region is CASSMMVDRGIAFF. The CDR3 region has the DNA TGTGCCAGTAGTATGATGGTGGACAGGGGAATAGCTTTCTTT.

This clonotype came up a few times. The chain links TRBV7-2 to TRBJ1-1, with TRBD1 identical over 11 bases. Per germline, CDR1 SGHTA and CDR2 FQGNSA. The CDR3 loop spans 16 amino acids. V was clipped by 5 bases and J by 7 bases; unmatched bases: 12. The CDR3, as DNA: TGTGCCAGCAGCACGCAGGTGGGGGGACAGGGGGTTGAAGCTTTCTTT. This encodes CASSTQVGGQGVEAFF. Together with reference TRBV7-2 and TRBJ1-1, the CDR3 gives the full variable domain: GAGVSQSPSNKVTEKGKDVELRCDPISGHTALYWYRQSLGQGLEFLIYFQGNSAPDKSGLPSDRFSAERTGGSVSTLTIQRTQQEDSAVYLCASSTQVGGQGVEAFFGQGTRLTVV.

A few counts support this clonotype. The genes are TRBV12-3 or TRBV12-4 and TRBJ1-1, with TRBD1 as a possible D gene (6 bases). The CDR3 runs 15 residues. Trimming removed 3 bases from V and 5 bases from J, with 16 bases in between. CDR3 in amino acids: CASSFGGAGRTEAFF. DNA for the CDR3: TGTGCCAGCAGTTTTGGGGGGGCGGGAAGGACTGAAGCTTTCTTT.

The chain carries TRBV27 and TRBJ2-1, with D perhaps given as TRBD1 or TRBD2 (5 bases each). Germline CDR1 MNHEY, CDR2 SMNVEV (reference sequence). V gave up 5 bases and J gave up 4 bases, with 12 bases separating them. This CDR3 is built from 14 residues. The CDR3 nucleotides are TGTGCCAGCAGTAACCGGGACGGTTACAATGAGCAGTTCTTC. Its translation: CASSNRDGYNEQFF.

The J gene is TRBJ1-1, the V gene TRBV5-1, with TRBD1 identical over 7 bases. Losses at the gene ends were 4 bases for V and 4 bases for J; bases not matched to a gene: 7. Germline CDR1 reads SGHRS; CDR2 reads YFSETQ. The CDR3 consists of 14 residues. CDR3 amino acids: CASSTGQPLTEAFF. Written as DNA, the CDR3 is TGCGCCAGCAGCACGGGACAGCCTCTCACTGAAGCTTTCTTT.

There are a few counts of this clonotype. The chain employs TRBV30 and TRBJ1-2, with a weak D call TRBD1 (6 bases). V was pared by 3 bases and J by 3 bases, with 17 bases between. Germline V gene lookup returns CDR1 GTSNPN and CDR2 SVGIG (reference sequence). The CDR3 consists of 15 residues. The CDR3 DNA reads TGTGCCTGGAGCTTAACCTGGGGGGCCCACTATGGCTACACCTTC. Protein product: CAWSLTWGAHYGYTF.

The chain carries TRBV5-4 and TRBJ2-3; TRBD2 matches at 8 bases. There are 17 residues in the CDR3. Germline CDR1 is SGHNT and CDR2 is YYREEE (reference sequence). The V and J ends lost 2 bases and 0 bases, in that order; junction bases with no gene match: 8. Here the CDR3 DNA reads TGTGCCAGCAGCTTAGACTTTTCTAGCGGGAGCACAGATACGCAGTATTTT. Protein sequence: CASSLDFSSGSTDTQYF.

The chain employs TRBV11-2 and TRBJ1-4; D is possibly TRBD1 (6 bases). CDR3 length: 15 residues. Germline-derived CDR1 and CDR2 are SGHAT and FQNNGV. V lost 2 bases and J lost 3, with 10 bases in between. The CDR3 is CASSLSQGSNEKLFF. DNA of the CDR3: TGTGCCAGCAGCTTATCACAGGGATCTAATGAAAAACTGTTTTTT.